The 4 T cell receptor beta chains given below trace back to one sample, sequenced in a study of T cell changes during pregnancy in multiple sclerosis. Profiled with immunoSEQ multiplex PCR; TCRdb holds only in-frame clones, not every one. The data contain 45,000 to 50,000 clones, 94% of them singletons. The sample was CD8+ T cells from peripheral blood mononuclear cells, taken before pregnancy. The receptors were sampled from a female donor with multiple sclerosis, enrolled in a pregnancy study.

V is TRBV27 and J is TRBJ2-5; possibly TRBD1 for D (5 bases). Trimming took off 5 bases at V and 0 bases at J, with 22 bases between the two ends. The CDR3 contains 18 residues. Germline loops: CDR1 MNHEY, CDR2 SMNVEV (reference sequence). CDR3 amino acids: CASSPPSDSVVDQETQYF. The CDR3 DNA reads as TGTGCCAGCAGTCCCCCATCTGACAGCGTGGTAGACCAAGAGACCCAGTACTTC.

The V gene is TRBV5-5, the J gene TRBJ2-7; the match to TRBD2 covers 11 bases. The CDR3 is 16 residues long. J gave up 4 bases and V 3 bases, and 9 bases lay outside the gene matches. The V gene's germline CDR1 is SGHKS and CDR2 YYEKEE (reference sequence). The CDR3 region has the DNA TGTGCCAGCAGCTGGGATACTAGCGGGAGTGGGTACGAGCAGTACTTC. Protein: CASSWDTSGSGYEQYF.

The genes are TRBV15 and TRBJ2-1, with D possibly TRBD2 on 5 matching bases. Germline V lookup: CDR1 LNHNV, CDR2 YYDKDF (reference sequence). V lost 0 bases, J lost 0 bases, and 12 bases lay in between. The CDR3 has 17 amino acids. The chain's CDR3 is CATSRDLRERSYNEQFF. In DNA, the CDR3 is TGTGCCACCAGCAGAGATTTGAGGGAGCGCTCCTACAATGAGCAGTTCTTC.

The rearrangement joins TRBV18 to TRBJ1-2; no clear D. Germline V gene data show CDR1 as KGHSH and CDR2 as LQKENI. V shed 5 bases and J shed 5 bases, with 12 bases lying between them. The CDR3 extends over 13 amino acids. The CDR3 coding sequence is TGTGCCAGCTCAGAGGGTACCAATTATGGCTACACCTTC. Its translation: CASSEGTNYGYTF.